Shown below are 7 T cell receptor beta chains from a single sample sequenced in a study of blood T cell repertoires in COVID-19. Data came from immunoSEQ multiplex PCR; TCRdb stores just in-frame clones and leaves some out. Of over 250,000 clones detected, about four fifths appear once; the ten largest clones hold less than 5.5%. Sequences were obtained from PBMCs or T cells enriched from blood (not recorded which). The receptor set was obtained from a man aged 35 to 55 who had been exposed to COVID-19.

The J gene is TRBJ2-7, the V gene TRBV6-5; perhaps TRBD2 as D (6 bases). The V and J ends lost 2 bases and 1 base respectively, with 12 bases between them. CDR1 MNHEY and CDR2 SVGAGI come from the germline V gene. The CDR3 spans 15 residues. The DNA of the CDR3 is TGTGCCAGCAGTTACGGTTCGGGGGTTTCCTACGAGCAGTACTTC. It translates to CASSYGSGVSYEQYF.

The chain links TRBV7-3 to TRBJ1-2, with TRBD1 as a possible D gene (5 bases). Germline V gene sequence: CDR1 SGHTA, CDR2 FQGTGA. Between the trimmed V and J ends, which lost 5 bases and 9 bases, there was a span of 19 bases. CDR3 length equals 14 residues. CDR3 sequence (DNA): TGTGCCAGCAGCGCCGCGGGAGGAAGGGGAAGCTACACCTTC. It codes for CASSAAGGRGSYTF.

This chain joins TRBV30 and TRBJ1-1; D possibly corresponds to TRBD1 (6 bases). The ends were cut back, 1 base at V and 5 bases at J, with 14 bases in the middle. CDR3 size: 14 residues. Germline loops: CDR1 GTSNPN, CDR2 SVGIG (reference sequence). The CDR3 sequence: CAWSGTEMMTEAFF. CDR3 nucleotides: TGTGCCTGGAGTGGGACAGAAATGATGACTGAAGCTTTCTTT.

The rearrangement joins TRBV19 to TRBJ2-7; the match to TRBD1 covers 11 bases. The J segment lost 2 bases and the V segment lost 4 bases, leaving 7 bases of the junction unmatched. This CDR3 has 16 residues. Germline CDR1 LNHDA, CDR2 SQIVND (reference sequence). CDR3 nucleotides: TGTGCCAGTAGTAGGGCAACGGGACAGGGGGCCTACGAGCAGTACTTC. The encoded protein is CASSRATGQGAYEQYF. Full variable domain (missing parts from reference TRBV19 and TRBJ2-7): DGGITQSPKYLFRKEGQNVTLSCEQNLNHDAMYWYRQDPGQGLRLIYYSQIVNDFQKGDIAEGYSVSREKKESFPLTVTSAQKNPTAFYLCASSRATGQGAYEQYFGPGTRLTVT.

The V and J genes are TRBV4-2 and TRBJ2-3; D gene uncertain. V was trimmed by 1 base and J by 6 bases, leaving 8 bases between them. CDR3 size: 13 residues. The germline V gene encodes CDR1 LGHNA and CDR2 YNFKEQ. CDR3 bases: TGTGCCAGCAGCCAAGCTTTGTCGGATACGCAGTATTTT. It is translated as CASSQALSDTQYF.

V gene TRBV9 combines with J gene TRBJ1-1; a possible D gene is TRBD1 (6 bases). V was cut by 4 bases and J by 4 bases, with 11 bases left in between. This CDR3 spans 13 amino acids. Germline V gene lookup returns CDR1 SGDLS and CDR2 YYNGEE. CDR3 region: CASSTQGVTEAFF. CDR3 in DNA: TGTGCCAGCAGCACACAGGGTGTCACTGAAGCTTTCTTT. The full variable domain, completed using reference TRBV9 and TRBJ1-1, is DSGVTQTPKHLITATGQRVTLRCSPRSGDLSVYWYQQSLDQGLQFLIQYYNGEERAKGNILERFSAQQFPDLHSELNLSSLELGDSALYFCASSTQGVTEAFFGQGTRLTVV.

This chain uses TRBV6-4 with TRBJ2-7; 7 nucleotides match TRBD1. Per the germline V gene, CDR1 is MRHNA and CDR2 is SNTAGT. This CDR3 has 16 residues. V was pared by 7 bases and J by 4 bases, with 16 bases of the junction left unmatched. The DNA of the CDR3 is TGTGCCAGCATCGGGACAGCCTCCCCGTCTGGTTACGAGCAGTACTTC. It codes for CASIGTASPSGYEQYF.